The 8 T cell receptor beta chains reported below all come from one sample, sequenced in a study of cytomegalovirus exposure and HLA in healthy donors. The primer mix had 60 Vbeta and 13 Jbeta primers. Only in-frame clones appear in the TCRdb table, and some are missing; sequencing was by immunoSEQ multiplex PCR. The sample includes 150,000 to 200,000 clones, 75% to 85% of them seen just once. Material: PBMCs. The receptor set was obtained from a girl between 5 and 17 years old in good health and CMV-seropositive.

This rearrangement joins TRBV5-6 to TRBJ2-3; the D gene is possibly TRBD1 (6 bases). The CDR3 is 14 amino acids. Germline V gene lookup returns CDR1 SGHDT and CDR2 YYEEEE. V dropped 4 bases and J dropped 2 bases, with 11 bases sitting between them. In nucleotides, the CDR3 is TGTGCCAGCAGCCCACAGGGATTCACAGATACGCAGTATTTT. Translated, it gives CASSPQGFTDTQYF.

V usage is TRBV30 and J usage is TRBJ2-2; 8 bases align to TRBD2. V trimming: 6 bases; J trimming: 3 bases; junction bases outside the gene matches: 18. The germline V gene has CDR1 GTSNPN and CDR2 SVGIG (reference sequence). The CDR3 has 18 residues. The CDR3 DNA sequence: TGTGCCTGCCCCTCAACGGAGGCTAGCGGGCGCGACACCGGGGAGCTGTTTTTT. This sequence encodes CACPSTEASGRDTGELFF.

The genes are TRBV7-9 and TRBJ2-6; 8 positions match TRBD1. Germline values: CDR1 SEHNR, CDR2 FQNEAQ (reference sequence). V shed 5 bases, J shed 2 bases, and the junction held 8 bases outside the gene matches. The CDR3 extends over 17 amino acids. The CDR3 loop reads CASSPGQGIPGANVLTF. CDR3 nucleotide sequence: TGTGCCAGCAGCCCTGGACAGGGTATCCCTGGGGCCAACGTCCTGACTTTC.

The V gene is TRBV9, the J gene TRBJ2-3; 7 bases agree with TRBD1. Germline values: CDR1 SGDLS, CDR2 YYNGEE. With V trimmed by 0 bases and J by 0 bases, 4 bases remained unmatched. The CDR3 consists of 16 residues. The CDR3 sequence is CASSVGGGTSTDTQYF. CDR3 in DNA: TGTGCCAGCAGCGTAGGAGGGGGCACTAGCACAGATACGCAGTATTTT.

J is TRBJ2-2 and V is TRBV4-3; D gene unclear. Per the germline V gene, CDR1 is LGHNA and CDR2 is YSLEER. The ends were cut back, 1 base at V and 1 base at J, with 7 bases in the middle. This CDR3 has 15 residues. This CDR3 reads CASSQVSQNTGELFF. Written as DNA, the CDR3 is TGCGCCAGCAGCCAAGTGAGTCAGAACACCGGGGAGCTGTTTTTT.

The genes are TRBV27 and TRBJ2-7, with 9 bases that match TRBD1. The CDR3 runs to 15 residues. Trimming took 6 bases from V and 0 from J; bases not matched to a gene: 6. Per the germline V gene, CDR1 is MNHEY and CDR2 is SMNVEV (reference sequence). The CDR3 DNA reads TGTGCCAGCAGGGACAGGGGATCGTTCTCCTACGAGCAGTACTTC. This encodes CASRDRGSFSYEQYF.

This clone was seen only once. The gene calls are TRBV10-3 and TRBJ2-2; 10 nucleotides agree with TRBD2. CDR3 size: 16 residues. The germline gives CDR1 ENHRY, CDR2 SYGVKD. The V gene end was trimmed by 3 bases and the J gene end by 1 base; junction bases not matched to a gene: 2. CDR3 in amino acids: CAISESSGGNTGELFF. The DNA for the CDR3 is TGTGCCATCAGTGAATCTAGCGGGGGGAACACCGGGGAGCTGTTTTTT.

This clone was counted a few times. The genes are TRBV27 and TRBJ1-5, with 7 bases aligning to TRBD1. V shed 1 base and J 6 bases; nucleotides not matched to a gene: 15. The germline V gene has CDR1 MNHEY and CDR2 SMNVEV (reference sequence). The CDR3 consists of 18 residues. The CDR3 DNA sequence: TGTGCCAGCAGTTTATATCCTCCGACAGGGAAAAATTTTCAGCCCCAGCATTTT. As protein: CASSLYPPTGKNFQPQHF.